This TCR beta chain stems from a study of beta chain features in type 1 diabetes. As for the study in general: When patients were set against healthy donors, age, gender and cell yields were similar. Study results and limitations: For Type 1 diabetes patients, all four CD4+ subsets carried TCRB CDR3s that were moderately but significantly shorter. For cells with high TCR expression, cDNA sequencing could yield over-representation.

This clone was seen a few times. Its antigen is not identified. Using CD45RO/CCR7/CD25/CD127/CD95/CD27, CD4+ naive, central memory, regulatory and stem cell-like memory cells were sorted. Every sorted population was more than 98% pure. CDR3 length: 14 residues. CDR1 is SGHNT and CDR2 is YYREEE in the germline V gene (reference sequence). Trimming took off 5 bases at V and 5 bases at J, with 17 bases between the two ends. Expressed TCRB transcripts were sequenced because the entire RNA isolate underwent reverse transcription. Produced via immunoSEQ multiplex PCR; TCRdb's table is partial and in-frame only. Here the sample spans roughly 330,000 clones, roughly 14% being singletons.

The chain links TRBV5-4 to TRBJ2-7, with D tentatively TRBD2 (7 bases). Material: naive CD4+ T cells from blood. This receptor was identified in a woman aged 18-29 years with type 1 diabetes. CDR3 residues: CASSYRGGAHEQYF. The DNA of the CDR3 is TGTGCCAGCAGTTATAGGGGGGGAGCGCACGAGCAGTACTTC.